This TCR beta chain comes out of a study of response to subunit inactivated influenza vaccine. Study-level results: Each seasonal influenza vaccination recruits few new T cells, the authors suggested.

This clonotype appeared a few times. Its target is not known. The CDR3 sequence is 18 residues long. Per germline, CDR1 SGHKS and CDR2 YYEKEE (reference sequence). V was shortened by 0 bases and J by 1 base, with 16 bases between the two germline ends. TCRdb reprocessed the RT-PCR reads via MiXCR and lists one record per CDR3 protein. The sample has about 830,000 distinct CDR3 sequences, about a fifth seen once. V is TRBV5-5 and J is TRBJ2-2; tentatively, D is TRBD1 (5 bases). The clonotype comes from a man in his fifties who received an inactivated influenza vaccine. Sequences were derived from PBMCs from blood, sampled 4 to 6 days after vaccination. The CDR3 nucleotides read TGTGCCAGCAGCTTGGAGGTCCTGCGAAGGGGGAACACCGGGGAGCTGTTTTTT. This encodes CASSLEVLRRGNTGELFF.